This passage covers 28 T cell receptor beta chains from one sample sequenced in a study of beta chain features in type 1 diabetes. Reverse transcribing all isolated RNA meant expressed TCRB transcripts were sequenced. The table came from immunoSEQ multiplex PCR; TCRdb's copy has only in-frame clones and leaves some out. Seen here are hundreds of thousands of clones, around 9.6% observed once, and the top ten hold under 0.045%. Sequencing input: naive CD4+ T cells from blood. The receptors derive from a woman in her late teens or twenties in good health.

The rearrangement joins TRBV7-2 to TRBJ2-7; TRBD2 aligns across 9 bases. Looked up from germline, CDR1 is SGHTA and CDR2 is FQGNSA. The CDR3 has 13 residues. The junction had 2 bases not matched to a gene; V was cut back by 5 bases and J by 3 bases. The CDR3 here is CASSVSGSYEQYF. CDR3 in DNA: TGTGCCAGCAGCGTTAGCGGGAGCTACGAGCAGTACTTC.

This rearrangement joins TRBV19 to TRBJ2-7, with D possibly TRBD2 on 6 matching bases. Trimming shortened V by 0 bases and J by 2 bases, and 14 bases separated the two germline ends. The CDR3 is 16 amino acids. The V gene's germline CDR1 is LNHDA and CDR2 SQIVND (reference sequence). This CDR3 is CASSIEPLGGTYEQYF. The CDR3 DNA is TGTGCCAGTAGTATAGAGCCTCTGGGGGGAACCTACGAGCAGTACTTC.

V is TRBV19 and J is TRBJ1-1; TRBD1 agrees at 7 bases. The J segment lost 6 bases and the V segment lost 7 bases, leaving 8 bases of the junction unmatched. This CDR3 is 13 amino acids long. Germline V gene data show CDR1 as LNHDA and CDR2 as SQIVND (reference sequence). CDR3 residues: CASNTGVYPEAFF. The CDR3 coding sequence is TGTGCCAGTAACACAGGGGTATATCCTGAAGCTTTCTTT.

This clone was found a few times. The chain links TRBV5-1 to TRBJ2-5, with 12 bases matching TRBD1. Trimming took 4 bases from V and 5 from J; bases not matched to a gene: 3. The CDR3 totals 14 residues. Germline assignment: CDR1 SGHRS and CDR2 YFSETQ. CDR3 amino acids: CASSRDRGRETQYF. The CDR3 region has the DNA TGCGCCAGCAGCCGGGACAGGGGGCGGGAGACCCAGTACTTC. Using reference TRBV5-1 and TRBJ2-5 for the parts outside the CDR3, the full variable domain is KAGVTQTPRYLIKTRGQQVTLSCSPISGHRSVSWYQQTPGQGLQFLFEYFSETQRNKGNFPGRFSGRQFSNSRSEMNVSTLELGDSALYLCASSRDRGRETQYFGPGTRLLVL.

This clone was recorded a few times. J is TRBJ1-1 and V is TRBV7-9; TRBD1 agrees at 7 bases. Germline CDR1 and CDR2: SEHNR and FQNEAQ (reference sequence). This CDR3 has 15 amino acids. V was clipped by 3 bases and J by 4 bases; unmatched bases: 8. CDR3 in DNA: TGTGCCAGCAGCTTTTCCGGGACAGTTGGCACTGAAGCTTTCTTT. Translated: CASSFSGTVGTEAFF.

Only a few counts were recorded for this clone. The chain is built from TRBV6-5 and TRBJ2-5, with 8 bases lining up with TRBD1. The length of the CDR3 is 14 residues. Germline assignment: CDR1 MNHEY and CDR2 SVGAGI. Trimming cost V 4 bases and J 4 bases; bases outside gene matches: 5. CDR3 protein: CASSSSGGRETQYF. The CDR3 DNA is TGTGCCAGCAGTTCCTCAGGGGGCCGAGAGACCCAGTACTTC.

This clone was seen a few times. The gene calls are TRBV9 and TRBJ2-7, with D maybe TRBD2 (5 bases). Looked up from germline, CDR1 is SGDLS and CDR2 is YYNGEE. This CDR3 is built from 14 residues. Trimming pared 4 bases from V and 2 bases from J, leaving 13 bases between. CDR3 sequence (DNA): TGTGCCAGCAGCCTGAGATCCGGGACCTACGAGCAGTACTTC. This codes for CASSLRSGTYEQYF.

The J gene is TRBJ2-7, the V gene TRBV25-1; the D gene is possibly TRBD1 (5 bases). CDR3 length: 11 residues. V lost 3 bases, J lost 10 bases, and 10 bases lay in between. Germline CDR1 MGHDK, CDR2 SYGVNS. The CDR3 DNA sequence: TGTGCCAGCAGTGAGGGGCAAGGACAGTACTTC. It encodes CASSEGQGQYF.

This clone was detected only a few times. This chain uses TRBV7-2 with TRBJ2-5; maybe TRBD2 (5 bases). CDR1 and CDR2 from the germline V gene are SGHTA and FQGNSA. This CDR3 region has 13 residues. Deletions cut 3 bases from V and 0 bases from J, with 5 bases between. CDR3 loop: CASSLRDQETQYF. The CDR3 DNA sequence: TGTGCCAGCAGCTTGAGGGACCAAGAGACCCAGTACTTC.

This clone was detected a few times. The J gene is TRBJ2-1, the V gene TRBV11-2; unclear D gene. The CDR3 length is 13 residues. V was clipped by 1 base and J by 8 bases, with 9 bases between them. The germline CDR1 and CDR2 sequences are SGHAT and FQNNGV. The CDR3 DNA is TGTGCCAGCAGCTTAGGGGTCGAGGATGAGCAGTTCTTC. It translates to CASSLGVEDEQFF. The full variable domain, rest sourced from reference TRBV11-2 and TRBJ2-1, is EAGVAQSPRYKIIEKRQSVAFWCNPISGHATLYWYQQILGQGPKLLIQFQNNGVVDDSQLPKDRFSAERLKGVDSTLKIQPAKLEDSAVYLCASSLGVEDEQFFGPGTRLTVL.

The chain uses TRBV11-2 and TRBJ2-3, with D possibly TRBD1 on 5 matching bases. The CDR3 is made up of 17 amino acids. Germline CDR1 reads SGHAT; CDR2 reads FQNNGV. Trimming cost V 5 bases and J 0 bases, with 18 bases left between them. CDR3 nucleotide sequence: TGTGCCAGCAGCCGAGCTCGCAGGGTAGCTAGCACAGATACGCAGTATTTT. It translates to CASSRARRVASTDTQYF. The full variable domain, with the rest looked up from reference TRBV11-2 and TRBJ2-3, is EAGVAQSPRYKIIEKRQSVAFWCNPISGHATLYWYQQILGQGPKLLIQFQNNGVVDDSQLPKDRFSAERLKGVDSTLKIQPAKLEDSAVYLCASSRARRVASTDTQYFGPGTRLTVL.

This clone was detected a few times. The gene calls are TRBV4-1 and TRBJ2-5; 12 nucleotides match TRBD2. Germline loops: CDR1 MGHRA, CDR2 YSYEKL. The CDR3 runs 18 residues. V was pared by 1 base and J by 1 base, with 7 bases of the junction left unmatched. CDR3 region: CASSQGLAGARPQETQYF. The CDR3 DNA reads as TGCGCCAGCAGCCAAGGACTAGCGGGGGCACGTCCCCAAGAGACCCAGTACTTC.

The rearrangement links TRBV4-1 to TRBJ1-1; no reliable D call. V lost 0 bases and J lost 6, with 11 bases in between. The CDR3 length is 14 residues. Germline V gene data show CDR1 as MGHRA and CDR2 as YSYEKL. The CDR3 spells CASSQESGRAEAFF. As DNA, the CDR3 is TGCGCCAGCAGCCAAGAGAGCGGGAGGGCTGAAGCTTTCTTT.

The genes are TRBV7-8 and TRBJ2-1; TRBD1 is a possible D gene (5 bases). The CDR3 has 14 residues. Trimming removed 5 bases from V and 4 bases from J, with 12 bases in between. CDR1 is SGHVS and CDR2 is FQNEAQ in the germline V gene. CDR3 amino acids: CASSPGHSYNEQFF. The CDR3 DNA reads TGTGCCAGCAGCCCAGGGCATTCTTACAATGAGCAGTTCTTC.

The gene calls are TRBV6-5 and TRBJ2-7; D remains ambiguous. There are 11 residues in the CDR3. The V gene's germline CDR1 is MNHEY and CDR2 SVGAGI. Trimming left V 6 bases short and J 4 bases short, with 7 bases between. The CDR3 reads CASRNGYEQYF. Here the CDR3 DNA reads TGTGCCAGCAGAAACGGTTACGAGCAGTACTTC.

This clone was observed a few times. The CDR3 nucleotides are TGTGCCAGCAGTGGAGGTGTGGTGAATGAAAAACTGTTTTTT. It translates to CASSGGVVNEKLFF. J is TRBJ1-4 and V is TRBV6-1; D is uncertain. The V gene lost 4 bases and the J gene lost 5 bases, with 11 bases spanning the gap. The CDR3 is 14 residues long. The V gene's germline CDR1 is MNHNS and CDR2 SASEGT.

This clone was seen only a few times. V is TRBV7-6 and J is TRBJ2-5; 10 bases fit TRBD1. The ends lost 1 base at V and 5 bases at J; junction bases unmatched: 4. CDR1 and CDR2 (germline): SGHVS, FNYEAQ. The CDR3 is 15 residues long. This CDR3 is CASSLGDRGRETQYF. CDR3 nucleotide sequence: TGTGCCAGCAGCTTAGGGGACAGGGGACGGGAGACCCAGTACTTC. The full variable domain, rest sourced from reference TRBV7-6 and TRBJ2-5, is GAGVSQSPRYKVTKRGQDVALRCDPISGHVSLYWYRQALGQGPEFLTYFNYEAQQDKSGLPNDRFSAERPEGSISTLTIQRTEQRDSAMYRCASSLGDRGRETQYFGPGTRLLVL.

This clone has just a few counts. The chain combines TRBV11-2 with TRBJ1-2; 7 bases agree with TRBD1. V dropped 5 bases and J dropped 7; count of bases not matched to a gene: 4. Germline CDR1 reads SGHAT; CDR2 reads FQNNGV. The CDR3 totals 12 residues. In DNA, the CDR3 is TGTGCCAGCAGCCCTAGACAGGGTGGCTACACCTTC. It is translated as CASSPRQGGYTF.

This clone was counted a few times. The chain combines TRBV19 with TRBJ2-1; 8 nucleotides match TRBD2. The CDR3 sequence is 14 residues long. Per the germline V gene, CDR1 is LNHDA and CDR2 is SQIVND (reference sequence). The junction had 2 bases not matched to a gene; V was cut back by 1 base and J by 6 bases. CDR3 loop: CASSIAGGFNEQFF. As DNA, the CDR3 is TGTGCCAGTAGTATAGCGGGAGGGTTCAATGAGCAGTTCTTC. The complete variable domain, with remaining parts taken from reference TRBV19 and TRBJ2-1, reads DGGITQSPKYLFRKEGQNVTLSCEQNLNHDAMYWYRQDPGQGLRLIYYSQIVNDFQKGDIAEGYSVSREKKESFPLTVTSAQKNPTAFYLCASSIAGGFNEQFFGPGTRLTVL.

The chain combines TRBV6-5 with TRBJ1-1; possible D gene TRBD1, 5 bases. V shed 4 bases and J shed 11 bases, with 17 bases lying between them. CDR3 length: 13 residues. Germline CDR1 is MNHEY and CDR2 is SVGAGI. CDR3 nucleotide sequence: TGTGCCAGCAGTTGGAGCCCCAGGGCCGGGGCTTTCTTT. Its protein is CASSWSPRAGAFF.

The CDR3 DNA reads TGCGCCAGCAGCTTTCCAGGGGCAGACTCACCCCTCCACTTT. This gives the protein CASSFPGADSPLHF. The rearrangement joins TRBV5-1 to TRBJ1-6; perhaps TRBD1 as D (6 bases). Germline V gives CDR1 SGHRS, CDR2 YFSETQ. V lost 2 bases, J lost 10 bases, and 13 bases lay in between. The length of the CDR3 is 14 residues.

The chain links TRBV5-1 to TRBJ2-1; 9 positions match TRBD2. V shed 4 bases, J shed 8 bases, and the junction held 16 bases outside the gene matches. Germline loops: CDR1 SGHRS, CDR2 YFSETQ. The CDR3 length is 17 residues. The CDR3 DNA is TGCGCCAGCAGCCATAAGCGGGAGGCGGCGGGTTTGGATGAGCAGTTCTTC. Translating gives CASSHKREAAGLDEQFF.

The rearrangement joins TRBV5-1 to TRBJ2-2; the match to TRBD2 covers 7 bases. The CDR3 is made up of 17 amino acids. With 6 bases clipped from V and 5 bases from J, the junction kept 16 bases outside the gene matches. CDR1 and CDR2 from the germline V gene are SGHRS and YFSETQ. CDR3 nucleotide sequence: TGCGCCAGCAAGAGAGTTGGGAGGGGCATCGGGACCGGGGAGCTGTTTTTT. It codes for CASKRVGRGIGTGELFF.

The chain couples TRBV19 to TRBJ2-1, with TRBD2 as a possible D gene (5 bases). Trimming took 7 bases from V and 8 from J, leaving 15 bases between them. The CDR3 loop spans 13 amino acids. CDR1 and CDR2 from the germline V gene are LNHDA and SQIVND (reference sequence). The CDR3 bases are TGTGCCAGTACCCGAGTGGCGGGCTATGAGCAGTTCTTC. It encodes CASTRVAGYEQFF.

This clone came up a few times. This sequence joins TRBV5-1 and TRBJ1-4; TRBD1 might be the D (5 bases). The length of the CDR3 is 15 residues. Germline V gives CDR1 SGHRS, CDR2 YFSETQ. V was cut by 3 bases and J by 0 bases, with 9 bases left in between. DNA for the CDR3: TGCGCCAGCAGCTCCAGGGATGCAACTAATGAAAAACTGTTTTTT. Translated, it gives CASSSRDATNEKLFF. Supplemented by reference TRBV5-1 and TRBJ1-4, the full variable domain reads KAGVTQTPRYLIKTRGQQVTLSCSPISGHRSVSWYQQTPGQGLQFLFEYFSETQRNKGNFPGRFSGRQFSNSRSEMNVSTLELGDSALYLCASSSRDATNEKLFFGSGTQLSVL.

The rearrangement uses TRBV30 and TRBJ2-7, with D perhaps matching TRBD2 (7 bases). V lost 1 base, J lost 4 bases, and 11 bases lay in between. This CDR3 contains 13 residues. The germline gives CDR1 GTSNPN, CDR2 SVGIG (reference sequence). The CDR3 region has the DNA TGTGCCTGGAGTGGGGGAGGGGGTTACGAGCAGTACTTC. The encoded protein is CAWSGGGGYEQYF.

This clone was observed a few times. This rearrangement joins TRBV2 to TRBJ1-5; weak D call: TRBD1 (6 bases). Trimming took off 3 bases at V and 0 bases at J, with 12 bases between the two ends. The CDR3 has 16 amino acids. Germline CDR1 is SNHLY and CDR2 is FYNNEI. As DNA, the CDR3 is TGTGCCAGCAGTGAGGGGACATCTTATAGCAATCAGCCCCAGCATTTT. Translating it yields CASSEGTSYSNQPQHF.

This clone was counted only a few times. The gene calls are TRBV2 and TRBJ1-1; D call uncertain. CDR3 length: 13 amino acids. CDR1 SNHLY and CDR2 FYNNEI come from the germline V gene. Trimming shortened V by 7 bases and J by 0 bases, and 9 bases separated the two germline ends. The chain's CDR3 is CASTSGVNTEAFF. CDR3 nucleotide sequence: TGTGCCAGCACTTCCGGTGTGAACACTGAAGCTTTCTTT.